This T cell receptor beta chain is drawn from a study of T cell responses to AZD1222 COVID-19 vaccine. Germline CDR1 reads MGHDK; CDR2 reads SYGVNS. CDR3 size: 13 residues. V gave up 6 bases and J gave up 5 bases, with 14 bases separating them. Method: immunoSEQ multiplex PCR; TCRdb's copy keeps in-frame clones and lacks some. The sample includes roughly 200,000 clones, 90% to 95% of them seen just once. The chain has TRBV25-1 and TRBJ2-7; no clear D. Sequenced material: peripheral blood, taken 28 days after the second dose of the MenACWY control vaccine. The receptor was isolated from an adult who received the MenACWY meningococcal vaccine as a control. The CDR3 here is CASSLSQGNEQYF. CDR3 nucleotides: TGTGCCAGCAGCCTCTCCCAAGGGAACGAGCAGTACTTC.